The entry below gives a single T cell receptor (beta chain) sequence along with its context. Its antigen is unidentified. This sample was taken from a study of cytomegalovirus exposure and HLA in healthy donors. Both 60 Vbeta primers and 13 Jbeta primers went into the PCR. The repertoire was sequenced with immunoSEQ multiplex PCR; TCRdb's copy has only in-frame clones and lacks some. This sample has 100,000 to 150,000 clones, with approximately 80% found just once. Nominally healthy donors were sampled, though unrecorded immune exposures were likely. There are 13 residues in the CDR3. Germline lookup yields CDR1 MNHNS and CDR2 SASEGT. V was clipped by 9 bases and J by 0 bases, with 9 bases between them. Study outcomes and limitations: Using a false discovery rate of 0.05, a later analysis showed that approximately 17,000 TCR beta sequences were associated with HLA alleles. The study listed 150 to 200 cytomegalovirus-associated TCR beta chains.

Input material: PBMCs. The chain couples TRBV6-1 to TRBJ1-3, with D tentatively TRBD1 (6 bases). This TCR was recovered from a man aged 40-50 years in good health and CMV-seronegative. CDR3: CASGQLSGNTIYF. The CDR3 bases are TGTGCCAGTGGACAGCTCTCTGGAAACACCATATATTTT.